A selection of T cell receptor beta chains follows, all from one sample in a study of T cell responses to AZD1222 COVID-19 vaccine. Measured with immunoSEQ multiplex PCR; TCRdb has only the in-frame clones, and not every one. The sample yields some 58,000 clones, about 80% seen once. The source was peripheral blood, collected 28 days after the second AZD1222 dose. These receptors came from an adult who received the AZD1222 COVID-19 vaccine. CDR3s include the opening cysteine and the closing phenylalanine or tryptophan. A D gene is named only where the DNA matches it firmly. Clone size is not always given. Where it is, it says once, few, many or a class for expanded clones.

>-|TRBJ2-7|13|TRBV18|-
TGTGCCAGCTCACCGCCTGGGGGGAACGAGCAGTACTTC
CASSPPGGNEQYF
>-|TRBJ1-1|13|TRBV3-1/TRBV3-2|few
TGTGCCAGCAGCCATTGGGGAGGCACTGAAGCTTTCTTT
CASSHWGGTEAFF
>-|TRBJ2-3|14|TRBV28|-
TGTGCCAGCAGTCCTACCCCAGACTCCGGTGCGCAGTATTTT
CASSPTPDSGAQYF
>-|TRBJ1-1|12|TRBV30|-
TGTGCCTGGAGACAAGACAACACTGAAGCTTTCTTT
CAWRQDNTEAFF
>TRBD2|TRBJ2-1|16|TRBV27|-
TGTGCCAGCAGTCCCCGCCGAGCGGGAGGCCACAATGAGCAGTTCTTC
CASSPRRAGGHNEQFF
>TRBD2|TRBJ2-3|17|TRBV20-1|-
TGCAGTGCTAGTTCCGGACTAGCGGGGGCTAGCACAGATACGCAGTATTTT
CSASSGLAGASTDTQYF
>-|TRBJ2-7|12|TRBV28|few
TGTGCCAGCCTGGGCAGACACTACGAGCAGTACTTC
CASLGRHYEQYF
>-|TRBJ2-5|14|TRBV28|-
TGTGCCAGCGAAACGACGGACCTTCAAGAGACCCAGTACTTC
CASETTDLQETQYF
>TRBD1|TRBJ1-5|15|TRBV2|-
TGTGCCAGCAGTGGAGAGGGGGCAGTCAATCAGCCCCAGCATTTT
CASSGEGAVNQPQHF
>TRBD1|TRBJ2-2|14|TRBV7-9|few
TGTGCCAACGCCGGGACAGCGAACACCGGGGAGCTGTTTTTT
CANAGTANTGELFF
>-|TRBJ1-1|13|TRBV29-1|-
TGCAGCGTTACCCGGGACGGAAACACTGAAGCTTTCTTT
CSVTRDGNTEAFF
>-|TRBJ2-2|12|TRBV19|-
TGTGCCAGTAGTTCGAGCACCGGGGAGCTGTTTTTT
CASSSSTGELFF
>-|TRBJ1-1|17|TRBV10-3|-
TGTGCCATCAGTGAGTCTGATAGAATCGGAATGAACACTGAAGCTTTCTTT
CAISESDRIGMNTEAFF
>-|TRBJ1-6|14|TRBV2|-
TGTGCCAGCAGCCCCACAGGGTCTCCCTCACCCCTCCACTTT
CASSPTGSPSPLHF
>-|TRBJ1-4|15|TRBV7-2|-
TGTGCCAGCAGCCCACCGGGCAGGAGGGATGAAAAACTGTTTTTT
CASSPPGRRDEKLFF
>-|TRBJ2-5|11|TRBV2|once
TGTGCCAGCAGTGAATTGGAGACCCAGTACTTC
CASSELETQYF
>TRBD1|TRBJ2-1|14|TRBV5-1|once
TGCGCCAGCAGCATAGGACAGGAAGGGGATGAGCAGTTCTTC
CASSIGQEGDEQFF
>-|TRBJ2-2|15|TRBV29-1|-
TGCAGCGTTGAAGATCGCGCGCTAGGGCCCGTGGGGCTGTTTTTT
CSVEDRALGPVGLFF
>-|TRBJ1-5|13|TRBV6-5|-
TGTGCCAGCAGGCCGACGGGGTATCAGCCCCAGCATTTT
CASRPTGYQPQHF
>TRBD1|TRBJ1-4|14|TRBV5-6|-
TGTGCCAGCAGCTTTACAGGGGGCGGTGAAAAACTGTTTTTT
CASSFTGGGEKLFF
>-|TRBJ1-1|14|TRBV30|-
TGTGCCTGGGCGGCGGGGGGGCTGCGAACTGAAGCTTTCTTT
CAWAAGGLRTEAFF
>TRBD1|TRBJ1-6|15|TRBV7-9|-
TGTGCCAGCAGCCCGCGGACAGGGGCTAATTCACCCCTCCACTTT
CASSPRTGANSPLHF
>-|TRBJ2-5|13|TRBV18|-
TGTGCCAGCTCAACCCGGACGAAAGAGACCCAGTACTTC
CASSTRTKETQYF
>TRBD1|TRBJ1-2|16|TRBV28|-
TGTGCCAGCAGTACACCCACAGGGGCTACCAACTATGGCTACACCTTC
CASSTPTGATNYGYTF
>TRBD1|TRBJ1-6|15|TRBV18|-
TGTGCCAGCTCACCACTAGGACAGGATAATTCACCCCTCCACTTT
CASSPLGQDNSPLHF
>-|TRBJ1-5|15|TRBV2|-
TGTGCCAGCAGTGAACCTTCAGGGTTGGCTCAGCCCCAGCATTTT
CASSEPSGLAQPQHF
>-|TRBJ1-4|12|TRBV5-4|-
TGTGCCAGCAGCTTCTACGGGGAAAAACTGTTTTTT
CASSFYGEKLFF
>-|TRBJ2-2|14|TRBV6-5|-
TGTGCCAGCATCGGGGACTGGGGCTCCGGGGAGCTGTTTTTT
CASIGDWGSGELFF
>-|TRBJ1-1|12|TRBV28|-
TGTGCCAGCCTGGTGGGGGACACTGAAGCTTTCTTT
CASLVGDTEAFF
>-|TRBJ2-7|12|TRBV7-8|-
TGTGCCAGCAGCTTAATTGGATACGAGCAGTACTTC
CASSLIGYEQYF
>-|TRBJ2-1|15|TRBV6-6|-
TGTGCCAGCAGTTACTCTCGAGGTGTGAACAATGAGCAGTTCTTC
CASSYSRGVNNEQFF
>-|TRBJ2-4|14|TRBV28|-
TGTGCCAGCACGGACGCCCTAGCCAAAAACATTCAGTACTTC
CASTDALAKNIQYF
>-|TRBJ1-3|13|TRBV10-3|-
TGTGCCATCACCGCCTACTCTGGAAACACCATATATTTT
CAITAYSGNTIYF
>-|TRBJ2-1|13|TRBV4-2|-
TGTGCCAGCAGCCAAGGCCAGGTCAATGAGCAGTTCTTC
CASSQGQVNEQFF
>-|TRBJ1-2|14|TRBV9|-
TGTGCCAGCAGCGTATTGTCTGGGCTGGGCGGCTACACCTTC
CASSVLSGLGGYTF
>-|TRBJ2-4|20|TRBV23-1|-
TGCGTCCCAGCCCGAAATTATAAGCGGGCCGAGGGTCCAGCCAAAAACATTCAGTACTTC
CVPARNYKRAEGPAKNIQYF
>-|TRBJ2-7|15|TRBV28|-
TGTGCCAGCAGTCGCGAGAGCGGCCACTCCTACGAGCAGTACTTC
CASSRESGHSYEQYF
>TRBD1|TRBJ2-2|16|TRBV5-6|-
TGTGCCAGCAGCTTGCAGGGGGCGCAAAAGAATGGGGAGCTGTTTTTT
CASSLQGAQKNGELFF
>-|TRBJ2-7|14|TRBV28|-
TGTGCCAGCAGTTTAAAGGACTTGACATACGAGCAGTACTTC
CASSLKDLTYEQYF
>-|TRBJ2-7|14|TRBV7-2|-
TGTGCCAGCACCCCCCAGGCAGGGCAGTACGAGCAGTACTTC
CASTPQAGQYEQYF
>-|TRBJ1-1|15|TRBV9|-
TGTGCCAGCAGCGTAGGAGGCGGGCGGGGCACTGAAGCTTTCTTT
CASSVGGGRGTEAFF
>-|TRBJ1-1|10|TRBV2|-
TGTGCCAGCAGTATCGGACCGGCTTTCTTT
CASSIGPAFF
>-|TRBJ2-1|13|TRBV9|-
TGTGCCAGCAGCGAGTCCCAGGCCAATGAGCAGTTCTTC
CASSESQANEQFF
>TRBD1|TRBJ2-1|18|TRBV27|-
TGTGCCAGCAGTTTATTTATGGGGACAGGGTCTTCCTACAATGAGCAGTTCTTC
CASSLFMGTGSSYNEQFF
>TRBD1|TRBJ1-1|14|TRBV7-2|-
TGTGCCAGCAGTCTCCAGGGGGGAGACACTGAAGCTTTCTTT
CASSLQGGDTEAFF
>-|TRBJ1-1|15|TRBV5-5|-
TGTGCCAGCAGCCTACAGCCTACTATGAACACTGAAGCTTTCTTT
CASSLQPTMNTEAFF
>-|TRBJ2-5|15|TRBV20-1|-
TGCAGTGCTAGTCCCCCAGACCAAAGTGAAGAGACCCAGTACTTC
CSASPPDQSEETQYF
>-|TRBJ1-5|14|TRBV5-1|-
TGCGCCAGCAGCGCAGGACCGGCAAATCAGCCCCAGCATTTT
CASSAGPANQPQHF